Each of the 21 T cell receptor beta chains below was sequenced from the same sample in a study of blood T cell repertoires in COVID-19. Profiling relied on immunoSEQ multiplex PCR, and the TCRdb table lists in-frame clones only, not all of them. The data hold 180,000 or so clones, with approximately 85% observed a single time. The sample taken for sequencing was peripheral blood. The receptors stem from a human donor with active or convalescent COVID-19. The donor label of this sample is uncertain.

The chain joins TRBV5-1 to TRBJ1-1; D possibly corresponds to TRBD1 (5 bases). The V and J ends lost 3 bases and 1 base respectively, with 10 bases between them. There are 14 residues in the CDR3. CDR1 and CDR2 (germline): SGHRS, YFSETQ. CDR3 sequence: CASSWGGGNTEAFF. In DNA, the CDR3 is TGCGCCAGCAGCTGGGGCGGGGGGAACACTGAAGCTTTCTTT.

The rearrangement uses TRBV18 and TRBJ1-1; TRBD1 aligns across 7 bases. The CDR3 covers 18 residues. Trimming took 10 bases from V and 3 from J; bases not matched to a gene: 23. Germline V CDR1 and CDR2: KGHSH, LQKENI. The CDR3 nucleotides read TGTGCCACCGCACGTTATACAGGGGCCTTCACAACGGACACTGAAGCTTTCTTT. Amino acids: CATARYTGAFTTDTEAFF. Full variable domain (rest looked up from reference TRBV18 and TRBJ1-1): NAGVMQNPRHLVRRRGQEARLRCSPMKGHSHVYWYRQLPEEGLKFMVYLQKENIIDESGMPKERFSAEFPKEGPSILRIQQVVRGDSAAYFCATARYTGAFTTDTEAFFGQGTRLTVV.

The chain couples TRBV5-1 to TRBJ2-6; TRBD2 might be the D (7 bases). The V end was cut by 4 bases, the J end by 0 bases, with 14 bases between. The CDR3 totals 17 residues. In germline, CDR1 is SGHRS, CDR2 YFSETQ. CDR3 in DNA: TGCGCCAGCAGCCCGGGGGGCACCAGCTCTGGGGCCAACGTCCTGACTTTC. Encoded protein: CASSPGGTSSGANVLTF.

This chain uses TRBV11-2 with TRBJ1-1; 8 bases fit TRBD1. The CDR3 runs 13 residues. Germline V gives CDR1 SGHAT, CDR2 FQNNGV. V was clipped by 5 bases and J by 3 bases; unmatched bases: 2. The CDR3 DNA follows: TGTGCCAGCAGCCACAGGGGGGACACTGAAGCTTTCTTT. Translated, it gives CASSHRGDTEAFF.

The rearrangement links TRBV5-1 to TRBJ2-3; 9 bases agree with TRBD1. The germline gives CDR1 SGHRS, CDR2 YFSETQ. V shed 4 bases and J 2 bases; nucleotides not matched to a gene: 8. The CDR3 totals 16 residues. For the CDR3, the DNA is TGCGCCAGCAGCCACGGGACAGGGCCACACACAGATACGCAGTATTTT. Protein product: CASSHGTGPHTDTQYF.

The rearrangement links TRBV15 to TRBJ2-7; no clear D. The CDR3 contains 15 residues. Germline assignment: CDR1 LNHNV and CDR2 YYDKDF (reference sequence). With 0 bases removed from V and 0 bases from J, the gap between germline ends came to 9 bases. Written as DNA, the CDR3 is TGTGCCACCAGCAGAGAAATGACTCACTCCTACGAGCAGTACTTC. It is translated as CATSREMTHSYEQYF.

The V call is TRBV7-2, the J call TRBJ2-3; 8 bases fit TRBD2. Germline-derived CDR1 and CDR2 are SGHTA and FQGNSA. J was trimmed by 4 bases and V by 5 bases; bases with no gene match: 8. This CDR3 is built from 15 residues. The CDR3 coding sequence is TGTGCCAGCAGCCATGACAGCGGGGGAGCAGATACGCAGTATTTT. Translated: CASSHDSGGADTQYF.

The J gene is TRBJ2-6, the V gene TRBV12-3 or TRBV12-4; D not certain. Trimming pared 7 bases from V and 2 bases from J, leaving 6 bases between. The CDR3 loop spans 13 amino acids. CDR3 sequence reads: CASNKPGANVLTF. The DNA of the CDR3 is TGTGCCAGCAATAAGCCTGGGGCCAACGTCCTGACTTTC.

The chain joins TRBV19 to TRBJ2-5; 11 bases agree with TRBD1. The junction had 7 bases not matched to a gene; V was cut back by 3 bases and J by 7 bases. The CDR3 is 15 residues long. CDR1 LNHDA and CDR2 SQIVND come from the germline V gene (reference sequence). The chain's CDR3 is CASSIGTGGLGTQYF. Written as DNA, the CDR3 is TGTGCCAGTAGTATTGGGACAGGGGGTCTTGGGACCCAGTACTTC. Filled out from reference TRBV19 and TRBJ2-5, the complete variable domain reads DGGITQSPKYLFRKEGQNVTLSCEQNLNHDAMYWYRQDPGQGLRLIYYSQIVNDFQKGDIAEGYSVSREKKESFPLTVTSAQKNPTAFYLCASSIGTGGLGTQYFGPGTRLLVL.

V and J are TRBV5-5 and TRBJ2-1; the match to TRBD1 covers 8 bases. The CDR3 length is 15 residues. V was clipped by 4 bases and J by 7 bases; unmatched bases: 10. Germline V gene sequence: CDR1 SGHKS, CDR2 YYEKEE (reference sequence). The CDR3 region has the DNA TGTGCCAGCAGCCCGCCAGGGGGCGCGGGAAATGAGCAGTTCTTC. It is translated as CASSPPGGAGNEQFF.

The chain combines TRBV5-1 with TRBJ2-5, with a tentative D call TRBD1 (6 bases). V shed 3 bases and J shed 5 bases, with 23 bases lying between them. From germline, CDR1 is SGHRS and CDR2 YFSETQ. The CDR3 totals 17 residues. Written as DNA, the CDR3 is TGCGCCAGCAGCTCCCCCACAGGGCGCCCCTCGGGGGAGACCCAGTACTTC. It encodes CASSSPTGRPSGETQYF.

This chain links TRBV5-6 with TRBJ2-5, with TRBD2 matching over 7 bases. Per the germline V gene, CDR1 is SGHDT and CDR2 is YYEEEE. CDR3 length equals 13 residues. V lost 4 bases and J lost 5; bases outside the gene matches: 5. The CDR3: CASSPTGGETQYF. CDR3 bases: TGTGCCAGCAGCCCGACGGGAGGTGAGACCCAGTACTTC.

This chain connects TRBV5-1 to TRBJ2-5, with 14 bases aligning to TRBD2. The J segment lost 2 bases and the V segment lost 4 bases, leaving 10 bases of the junction unmatched. CDR1 and CDR2 (germline): SGHRS, YFSETQ. The CDR3 loop spans 18 amino acids. CDR3: CASSKGTSGRVIQETQYF. The CDR3 nucleotides are TGCGCCAGCAGCAAAGGGACTAGCGGGAGAGTGATACAAGAGACCCAGTACTTC.

The V gene is TRBV7-6, the J gene TRBJ2-7; no reliable D call. The germline V and J ends were trimmed by 1 base and 2 bases, with 12 bases remaining between them. CDR1 SGHVS and CDR2 FNYEAQ come from the germline V gene. There are 15 residues in the CDR3. CDR3 sequence (DNA): TGTGCCAGCAGCTTAGGCGGCAGCGCAACCTACGAGCAGTACTTC. It yields the protein CASSLGGSATYEQYF.

The chain has TRBV7-8 and TRBJ2-1, with 8 bases fitting TRBD2. Unmatched junction bases numbered 4, after V lost 1 base and J lost 2 bases. This CDR3 has 16 amino acids. The V gene's germline CDR1 is SGHVS and CDR2 FQNEAQ. CDR3 bases: TGTGCCAGCAGCTTAGAACTAGCGGCCGCCTACAATGAGCAGTTCTTC. Protein product: CASSLELAAAYNEQFF.

The chain is built from TRBV18 and TRBJ2-1; the D gene is possibly TRBD2 (7 bases). The CDR3 contains 15 residues. Between the trimmed V and J ends, which lost 3 bases and 7 bases, there was a span of 16 bases. Germline CDR1 reads KGHSH; CDR2 reads LQKENI. CDR3 region: CASSPGGGRENEQFF. The CDR3 DNA reads as TGTGCCAGCTCACCGGGCGGGGGCCGAGAGAATGAGCAGTTCTTC.

The rearrangement uses TRBV29-1 and TRBJ1-2; 10 nucleotides match TRBD1. The CDR3 runs to 14 residues. The germline V gene encodes CDR1 SQVTM and CDR2 ANQGSEA. V gave up 4 bases and J gave up 7 bases; unmatched junction bases: 9. The CDR3 DNA is TGCAGCGTTGTATCTGAGACAGGGGGCAGTGGCTACACCTTC. It translates to CSVVSETGGSGYTF.

This sequence joins TRBV25-1 and TRBJ2-7; TRBD2 aligns across 9 bases. V lost 3 bases to trimming and J lost 0 bases; unmatched junction nucleotides: 0. Germline CDR1 MGHDK, CDR2 SYGVNS. The CDR3 sequence is 14 residues long. The CDR3 nucleotides read TGTGCCAGCAGTGATAGCGGGGGCTCCTACGAGCAGTACTTC. Translated, it gives CASSDSGGSYEQYF.

The chain carries TRBV5-1 and TRBJ2-1, with 11 bases matching TRBD2. Losses at the gene ends were 5 bases for V and 3 bases for J; bases not matched to a gene: 1. Germline values: CDR1 SGHRS, CDR2 YFSETQ. There are 14 residues in the CDR3. The CDR3 loop is CASSSGRGYNEQFF. CDR3 nucleotide sequence: TGCGCCAGCAGTAGCGGGAGGGGCTACAATGAGCAGTTCTTC.

The chain is built from TRBV18 and TRBJ1-4, with D perhaps TRBD1 (5 bases). V lost 1 base and J 3 bases, leaving 9 bases between the germline ends. Germline CDR1 is KGHSH and CDR2 is LQKENI. This CDR3 has 15 amino acids. The DNA for the CDR3 is TGTGCCAGCTCACCACGGGAGGGGCCTAATGAAAAACTGTTTTTT. Protein: CASSPREGPNEKLFF.

This rearrangement joins TRBV7-2 to TRBJ1-1; 10 bases agree with TRBD1. Germline loops: CDR1 SGHTA, CDR2 FQGNSA. This CDR3 contains 14 residues. The V segment lost 5 bases and the J segment 6 bases; nucleotides outside the gene matches: 6. The CDR3 is CASSNRQGAAEAFF. In DNA, the CDR3 is TGTGCCAGCAGCAACAGACAGGGGGCGGCTGAAGCTTTCTTT.